The 30 T cell receptor beta chains below all came from one sample that was sequenced in a study of Graves' ophthalmopathy and Graves' hyperthyroidism. RNA transcripts were the template, and TCR beta CDR3 regions were amplified from them. Second-round multiplex PCR came after first-round RT-PCR with HTBI primers. One entry per CDR3 protein results from TCRdb running MiXCR on the multiplex PCR reads. The data contain about 620,000 distinct CDR3 sequences, about a fifth of them seen just once; the ten biggest clones take up about 6.6%. The sequenced sample consisted of peripheral blood. The receptor set was obtained from a woman younger than 35 with stable Graves' hyperthyroidism. Some clones in this sample may be carry-over from other donors' samples.

This clonotype appeared many times. The V call is TRBV12-3 or TRBV12-4, the J call TRBJ1-2; the D is unclear. The V end lost 5 bases, the J end lost 2 bases, and 12 bases lay between the germline ends. The CDR3 has 14 amino acids. The CDR3 reads CASSVQEGNYGYTF. The CDR3 region has the DNA TGTGCCAGCAGTGTGCAGGAGGGAAACTATGGCTACACCTTC.

This clonotype has a count of ten or more. This rearrangement joins TRBV30 to TRBJ1-5; D is undetermined. This CDR3 contains 14 residues. Trimming pared 0 bases from V and 0 bases from J, leaving 6 bases between. Germline V CDR1 and CDR2: GTSNPN, SVGIG (reference sequence). The CDR3 nucleotides are TGTGCCTGGAGTGTATATGCTAGCAATCAGCCCCAGCATTTT. This sequence encodes CAWSVYASNQPQHF.

This clonotype was counted between two and nine times. The chain recombines TRBV30 with TRBJ1-1; possible D gene TRBD1, 6 bases. V lost 2 bases to trimming and J lost 5 bases, with 12 bases between them. The CDR3 loop spans 13 amino acids. Germline lookup yields CDR1 GTSNPN and CDR2 SVGIG (reference sequence). In DNA form, the CDR3 reads TGTGCCTGGAGTCAGGGGCTGGGGACTGAAGCTTTCTTT. It is translated as CAWSQGLGTEAFF.

The chain couples TRBV29-1 to TRBJ2-6; 8 bases are a match to TRBD2. Germline lookup yields CDR1 SQVTM and CDR2 ANQGSEA. With V trimmed by 0 bases and J by 4 bases, 11 bases remained unmatched. The CDR3 is made up of 18 amino acids. The CDR3 DNA is TGCAGCGTTGAAGATCCAGAGAGCGGGAGTACCGGGGCCAACGTCCTGACTTTC. Protein sequence: CSVEDPESGSTGANVLTF.

This clonotype was seen repeatedly, ten times or more. This chain connects TRBV7-9 to TRBJ2-5; tentative D call: TRBD2 (6 bases). Germline CDR1 and CDR2: SEHNR and FQNEAQ (reference sequence). CDR3 length equals 12 residues. Trimming stripped 8 bases from V and 5 bases from J, with 12 bases between. The CDR3 region has the DNA TGTGCCAGCTTGGGAGGTGGGGAGACCCAGTACTTC. Amino acid sequence: CASLGGGETQYF.

This clonotype was recorded at least ten times. The CDR3 is CASSLAYTEAFF. Written as DNA, the CDR3 is TGTGCCAGCAGCTTAGCCTACACTGAAGCTTTCTTT. V usage is TRBV7-8 and J usage is TRBJ1-1, with D hard to call. The CDR3 covers 12 residues. The germline V gene encodes CDR1 SGHVS and CDR2 FQNEAQ. The V end lost 0 bases, the J end lost 3 bases, and 2 bases lay between the germline ends. Combining the CDR3 with reference TRBV7-8 and TRBJ1-1 gives the whole variable domain GAGVSQSPRYKVAKRGQDVALRCDPISGHVSLFWYQQALGQGPEFLTYFQNEAQLDKSGLPSDRFFAERPEGSVSTLKIQRTQQEDSAVYLCASSLAYTEAFFGQGTRLTVV.

This clonotype was counted at least ten times. The genes are TRBV12-3 or TRBV12-4 and TRBJ2-6; D is unresolved. There are 16 residues in the CDR3. The germline V and J ends were trimmed by 5 bases and 0 bases, with 11 bases remaining between them. The CDR3 spells CASSPPRSSGANVLTF. The CDR3, as DNA: TGTGCCAGCAGTCCCCCGAGAAGCTCTGGGGCCAACGTCCTGACTTTC.

This clonotype has a count of ten or more. This chain connects TRBV7-2 to TRBJ2-5, with 8 bases aligning to TRBD2. CDR1 and CDR2 (germline): SGHTA, FQGNSA. Trimming at V came to 4 bases and at J to 7 bases, leaving 11 bases not matched to a gene. CDR3 length equals 15 residues. For the CDR3, the DNA is TGTGCCAGCAGCTCCCCTCTAGTGGCGGGGGGGACCCAGTACTTC. It specifies CASSSPLVAGGTQYF.

In the case of this clonotype: A read error may produce the germline difference seen at one junction end. V usage is TRBV2 and J usage is TRBJ2-7, with a possible D match to TRBD1 (6 bases). There are 12 residues in the CDR3. Looked up from germline, CDR1 is SNHLY and CDR2 is FYNNEI. CDR3 region: CASTSQGYEQCF. CDR3 coding DNA: TGTGCCAGCACCTCCCAGGGGTACGAGCAGTGCTTC. Complete variable domain (other parts from reference TRBV2 and TRBJ2-7): EPEVTQTPSHQVTQMGQEVILRCVPISNHLYFYWYRQILGQKVEFLVSFYNNEISEKSEIFDDQFSVERPDGSNFTLKIRSTKLEDSAMYFCASTSQGYEQCFGPGTRLTVT.

This clonotype was picked up many times. This chain joins TRBV5-1 and TRBJ1-1; D unclear. The CDR3 is made up of 17 amino acids. The germline gives CDR1 SGHRS, CDR2 YFSETQ. The V end lost 1 base, the J end lost 0 bases, and 16 bases lay between the germline ends. CDR3 DNA: TGCGCCAGCAGCTTGTTTTCTGCACAGACGGTGAACACTGAAGCTTTCTTT. Translation gives CASSLFSAQTVNTEAFF.

This clonotype was counted only a few times. The V and J genes are TRBV7-9 and TRBJ1-6; TRBD1 matches 8 bases. The CDR3 runs to 13 residues. Trimming removed 6 bases from V and 6 bases from J; junction bases left unmatched: 1. The germline gives CDR1 SEHNR, CDR2 FQNEAQ (reference sequence). The CDR3 DNA sequence: TGTGCCAGCAGTCAGGGGGCTAATTCACCCCTCCACTTT. It yields the protein CASSQGANSPLHF.

Concerning this clonotype: A read error may produce the germline difference seen at one junction end. The chain is built from TRBV2 and TRBJ1-5; no clear D. The germline gives CDR1 SNHLY, CDR2 FYNNEI. This CDR3 comprises 13 residues. The CDR3 DNA reads as TGTGCCAGCAGTACTAGTACCAATCAGCCTCAGCATTTT. Its protein is CASSTSTNQPQHF.

This clonotype was counted at least ten times. The chain couples TRBV3-1 to TRBJ2-5; D gene unclear. The CDR3 runs 15 residues. Germline lookup yields CDR1 LGHDT and CDR2 YNNKEL (reference sequence). V lost 3 bases to trimming and J lost 4 bases, with 15 bases between them. CDR3 nucleotide sequence: TGTGCCAGCAGCCACTTAGATCGGGTGGGAGAGACCCAGTACTTC. It yields the protein CASSHLDRVGETQYF.

The table lists this clonotype with many counts. This chain joins TRBV6-2 or TRBV6-3 and TRBJ1-2; D gene uncertain. Per the germline V gene, CDR1 is MNHEY and CDR2 is SVGEGT. V lost 6 bases to trimming and J lost 1 base, with 24 bases between them. The CDR3 is 18 amino acids. CDR3 sequence reads: CASRILIPGRVSNYGYTF. CDR3 coding DNA: TGTGCCAGCAGGATATTAATACCGGGCAGAGTTAGTAACTATGGCTACACCTTC.

The chain employs TRBV12-3 or TRBV12-4 and TRBJ2-3; D remains ambiguous. CDR3 size: 15 residues. Trimming took 0 bases from V and 3 from J, leaving 10 bases between them. The CDR3 sequence: CASSLADRWTDTQYF. The CDR3 nucleotides read TGTGCCAGCAGTTTAGCTGATAGATGGACAGATACGCAGTATTTT.

The J gene is TRBJ1-2, the V gene TRBV29-1; TRBD1 might be the D (6 bases). Deletions cut 6 bases from V and 5 bases from J, with 16 bases between. Germline lookup yields CDR1 SQVTM and CDR2 ANQGSEA. The CDR3 is made up of 13 amino acids. The CDR3 DNA reads as TGCAGCGTAGCCGGGACATCTGGTTATGGCTACACCTTC. It is translated as CSVAGTSGYGYTF.

This clonotype has ten or more counts. The genes are TRBV27 and TRBJ2-7; 7 nucleotides match TRBD1. Germline loops: CDR1 MNHEY, CDR2 SMNVEV (reference sequence). The CDR3 is made up of 14 amino acids. Losses at the gene ends were 6 bases for V and 3 bases for J; bases not matched to a gene: 8. This chain's CDR3 is CASSRVTGRYEQYF. As DNA, the CDR3 is TGTGCCAGCAGCCGGGTGACAGGGCGCTACGAGCAGTACTTC.

DNA of the CDR3: TGTGCCAGCAGCTATCAGGGCGAAGGAACTGAAGCTTTCTTT. It yields the protein CASSYQGEGTEAFF. The chain has TRBV7-9 and TRBJ1-1; perhaps TRBD1 as D (5 bases). Deletions cut 4 bases from V and 5 bases from J, with 14 bases between. The CDR3 loop spans 14 amino acids. In germline, CDR1 is SEHNR, CDR2 FQNEAQ (reference sequence).

Many counts were recorded for this clonotype. This chain joins TRBV6-2 or TRBV6-3 and TRBJ2-5; D gene unclear. V lost 2 bases, J lost 3 bases, and 16 bases lay in between. Germline CDR1 MNHEY, CDR2 SVGEGT. The length of the CDR3 is 16 residues. CDR3 loop: CASSYALRADKETQYF. Here the CDR3 DNA reads TGTGCCAGCAGTTACGCTTTACGGGCCGACAAAGAGACCCAGTACTTC.

This chain uses TRBV6-2 or TRBV6-3 with TRBJ2-5; D is unclear. CDR3 length: 13 residues. The germline gives CDR1 MNHEY, CDR2 SVGEGT. V shed 2 bases and J shed 4 bases, with 8 bases lying between them. The CDR3, as DNA: TGTGCCAGCAGTTACAAGATAGTAGAGACCCAGTACTTC. This gives the protein CASSYKIVETQYF.

This clonotype was picked up many times. This chain connects TRBV7-2 to TRBJ2-5; perhaps TRBD1 as D (5 bases). Germline V gene data show CDR1 as SGHTA and CDR2 as FQGNSA. The CDR3 has 14 amino acids. Trimming pared 4 bases from V and 4 bases from J, leaving 13 bases between. The CDR3 nucleotides are TGTGCCAGCAGCTCACCAGGGTTCCCAGAGACCCAGTACTTC. Translation gives CASSSPGFPETQYF.

The V and J genes are TRBV5-1 and TRBJ2-7; D gene ambiguous. This CDR3 region has 13 residues. The V end lost 2 bases, the J end lost 2 bases, and 8 bases lay between the germline ends. Germline CDR1 SGHRS, CDR2 YFSETQ. The CDR3 here is CASSFTAPYEQYF. CDR3 nucleotides: TGCGCCAGCAGCTTCACTGCACCCTACGAGCAGTACTTC.

This clonotype was observed a few times. The chain combines TRBV14 with TRBJ2-1; D remains ambiguous. Deletions cut 1 base from V and 6 bases from J, with 13 bases between. The CDR3 is 15 amino acids. Germline CDR1 is SGHDN and CDR2 is FVKESK. CDR3 nucleotides: TGTGCCAGCAGCCAAGTGGGTAGAATAGCCAATGAGCAGTTCTTC. This translates into CASSQVGRIANEQFF.

This clonotype has ten or more counts. The genes are TRBV12-3 or TRBV12-4 and TRBJ1-3; D may be TRBD1 (5 bases). V lost 3 bases to trimming and J lost 2 bases, with 14 bases between them. There are 16 residues in the CDR3. The DNA of the CDR3 is TGTGCCAGCAGTTTGCAGGGAACCAACCCTGGAAACACCATATATTTT. This translates into CASSLQGTNPGNTIYF.

This clonotype appeared many times. The V call is TRBV6-4, the J call TRBJ1-1; 8 positions match TRBD1. This CDR3 comprises 13 residues. Germline values: CDR1 MRHNA, CDR2 SNTAGT. With V trimmed by 3 bases and J by 3 bases, 0 bases remained unmatched. DNA for the CDR3: TGTGCCAGCAGTGAGGACAGGGACACTGAAGCTTTCTTT. Encoded protein: CASSEDRDTEAFF.

This clonotype was seen at least ten times. V is TRBV29-1 and J is TRBJ2-7, with TRBD2 matching over 7 bases. Losses at the gene ends were 4 bases for V and 4 bases for J; bases not matched to a gene: 13. From germline, CDR1 is SQVTM and CDR2 ANQGSEA. This CDR3 is built from 15 residues. CDR3 in amino acids: CSVASGGGVGYEQYF. In DNA form, the CDR3 reads TGCAGCGTTGCCTCGGGGGGAGGGGTTGGGTACGAGCAGTACTTC.

The table lists this clonotype with many counts. As DNA, the CDR3 is TGTGCCAGCAGCCCCCGATTGGAGGGAGAGACCCAGTACTTC. Residues: CASSPRLEGETQYF. V and J are TRBV9 and TRBJ2-5; TRBD2 is a possible D gene (6 bases). Germline-derived CDR1 and CDR2 are SGDLS and YYNGEE. With 4 bases removed from V and 4 bases from J, the gap between germline ends came to 14 bases. This CDR3 has 14 amino acids.

The chain couples TRBV7-8 to TRBJ2-7; no clear D gene. There are 13 residues in the CDR3. The germline CDR1 and CDR2 sequences are SGHVS and FQNEAQ. V was pared by 1 base and J by 2 bases, with 6 bases between. The CDR3 loop is CASSLGYTYEQYF. In DNA, the CDR3 is TGTGCCAGCAGCTTAGGTTACACCTACGAGCAGTACTTC. The entire variable domain, with the rest obtained from reference TRBV7-8 and TRBJ2-7, is as follows: GAGVSQSPRYKVAKRGQDVALRCDPISGHVSLFWYQQALGQGPEFLTYFQNEAQLDKSGLPSDRFFAERPEGSVSTLKIQRTQQEDSAVYLCASSLGYTYEQYFGPGTRLTVT.

The table lists this clonotype with many counts. The chain employs TRBV7-3 and TRBJ2-7; D is possibly TRBD1 or TRBD2 (5 bases each). There are 14 residues in the CDR3. Germline lookup yields CDR1 SGHTA and CDR2 FQGTGA. Deletions cut 0 bases from V and 6 bases from J, with 12 bases between. CDR3 protein: CASSLTTGLGEQYF. The CDR3 DNA reads as TGTGCCAGCAGCTTAACCACGGGGCTTGGCGAGCAGTACTTC.

This clonotype was picked up many times. The CDR3 sequence is CASSQTTTGGAFF. CDR3 in DNA: TGTGCCAGCAGTCAAACCACGACAGGGGGAGCTTTCTTT. The chain couples TRBV5-5 to TRBJ1-1; 9 nucleotides agree with TRBD1. CDR3 length equals 13 residues. Germline values: CDR1 SGHKS, CDR2 YYEKEE (reference sequence). After removal of 5 bases from V and 10 bases from J, the junction contained 9 bases not matched to a gene. Together with reference TRBV5-5 and TRBJ1-1, the CDR3 gives the full variable domain: DAGVTQSPTHLIKTRGQQVTLRCSPISGHKSVSWYQQVLGQGPQFIFQYYEKEERGRGNFPDRFSARQFPNYSSELNVNALLLGDSALYLCASSQTTTGGAFFGQGTRLTVV.